This T cell receptor (beta chain) was retrieved from a study of T cells in tuberculosis. About the research overall: In South Africa, adults with active tuberculosis were compared with IGRA-negative and latently infected IGRA-positive adolescents.

Assay: immunoSEQ multiplex PCR; the TCRdb copy retains only in-frame clones and omits some. The table lists about 25,000 clones, approximately 94% of them singletons. Latent tuberculosis screening used tuberculin skin test and IGRA at entry. Germline CDR1 and CDR2: ENHRY and SYGVKD. Trimming left V 7 bases short and J 4 bases short, with 22 bases between. This CDR3 has 17 residues. General study results and limits: Cases with active tuberculosis were adults, while controls were adolescents. Shorter CDR3-alpha in active tuberculosis partly drove smaller distances.

About this clone: Its target is unknown.

The receptor was derived from a donor between 10 and 35 years old with latent tuberculosis or without tuberculosis infection. Some clones in this sample may be carry-over from other donors' samples. V and J are TRBV10-3 and TRBJ2-2; D is possibly TRBD2 (7 bases). Sequenced sample: PBMCs. The CDR3 DNA is TGTGCCATCAAGTCGGTCGGGGGGCGCTCGGTCACCGGGGAGCTGTTTTTT. It yields the protein CAIKSVGGRSVTGELFF.